These T cell receptor beta chains were read from a single sample in a study of shared clonotypes between healthy human individuals. This table comes from immunoSEQ multiplex PCR, and its TCRdb copy is limited to in-frame clones, with some not included. The sample carries about 1.1 million clones, 70% to 80% recorded once. Material: memory CD4+ T cells from PBMCs. The receptors here all came from a young man in good health. Some clones in this sample may be carry-over from other donors' samples. Each CDR3 is given with its conserved first and last residue. The D gene is left open where the match is weak. Only part of the rows carry a size: once, few, many, or a class if the clone is expanded.

D: -
V: TRBV6-5
J: TRBJ1-4
size: -
CDR3: CASRPGRTREKLFF
DNA: TGTGCCAGCAGGCCGGGACGGACCCGAGAAAAACTGTTTTTT

D: TRBD1
V: TRBV28
J: TRBJ1-1
size: -
CDR3: CASSSGGVNTEAFF
DNA: TGTGCCAGCAGTTCAGGGGGCGTGAACACTGAAGCTTTCTTT

D: TRBD1
V: TRBV9
J: TRBJ2-2
size: -
CDR3: CASSAGQPNTGELFF
DNA: TGTGCCAGCAGCGCGGGACAGCCGAACACCGGGGAGCTGTTTTTT

D: -
V: TRBV5-1
J: TRBJ1-3
size: -
CDR3: CASSLVGGESASTLSGNTIYF
DNA: TGCGCCAGCAGCTTGGTTGGGGGCGAGTCCGCGTCTACCCTCTCTGGAAACACCATATATTTT

D: -
V: TRBV28
J: TRBJ1-2
size: once
CDR3: CASSLPGAGYGYTF
DNA: TGTGCCAGCAGTTTACCAGGGGCGGGTTATGGCTACACCTTC

D: -
V: TRBV27
J: TRBJ1-1
size: -
CDR3: CASSIDRRGTEAFF
DNA: TGTGCCAGCAGTATCGACAGGAGAGGGACTGAAGCTTTCTTT

D: TRBD1
V: TRBV29-1
J: TRBJ1-2
size: -
CDR3: CSVARQGGGYTF
DNA: TGCAGCGTTGCACGACAGGGCGGTGGCTACACCTTC

D: TRBD1
V: TRBV29-1
J: TRBJ2-1
size: -
CDR3: CSAKRGQGLNEQFF
DNA: TGCAGCGCCAAACGGGGACAGGGCTTGAATGAGCAGTTCTTC

D: TRBD2
V: TRBV30
J: TRBJ2-7
size: few
CDR3: CAWSPSGNYEQYF
DNA: TGTGCCTGGAGCCCTAGCGGGAACTACGAGCAGTACTTC

D: -
V: TRBV30
J: TRBJ2-7
size: -
CDR3: CAWSAGAYEQYF
DNA: TGTGCCTGGAGCGCAGGGGCCTACGAGCAGTACTTC

D: -
V: TRBV4-2
J: TRBJ1-1
size: few
CDR3: CASSQVDRGETEAFF
DNA: TGTGCCAGCAGCCAAGTGGACCGCGGGGAGACTGAAGCTTTCTTT

D: -
V: TRBV2
J: TRBJ1-5
size: -
CDR3: CASSVEPQPQHF
DNA: TGTGCCAGCAGTGTCGAACCCCAGCCCCAGCATTTT

D: -
V: TRBV28
J: TRBJ1-5
size: -
CDR3: CASSLLNNQPQHF
DNA: TGTGCCAGCAGTTTATTGAACAATCAGCCCCAGCATTTT